Listed below are T cell receptor beta chains from one sample, sequenced in a study of T cell responses to AZD1222 COVID-19 vaccine. Assay: immunoSEQ multiplex PCR; the TCRdb copy retains only in-frame clones and omits some. The data contain more than 100,000 clones, roughly nine tenths of them seen just once; the ten biggest clones take up roughly 2.7%. Sequencing used peripheral blood, obtained 28 days after the second AZD1222 dose. The receptor set was obtained from an adult who received the AZD1222 COVID-19 vaccine. The CDR3 runs from the conserved cysteine through the conserved F or W. D genes are given only for firm matches. Size values are once, few and many counts, or a class for expanded clones, and some rows have none.

TRBJ1-5 | . | . | TRBV2 | TGTGCCAGCACCGACCGGGGGGCTCAGCCCCAGCATTTT | CASTDRGAQPQHF
TRBJ1-2 | . | TRBD1 | TRBV19 | TGTGCCAGTAGTTCGACAGGGGGCGCCGGGGGCTACACCTTC | CASSSTGGAGGYTF
TRBJ1-4 | . | . | TRBV3-1/TRBV3-2 | TGTGCCAGCAGCCAAGCGCGGGATGAAAAACTGTTTTTT | CASSQARDEKLFF
TRBJ2-7 | . | . | TRBV7-3 | TGTGCCAGCAGCTTACGGGGGGCTAACGAGCAGTACTTC | CASSLRGANEQYF
TRBJ1-2 | few | . | TRBV9 | TGTGCCAGCAGACCCACCGGGAGCTATGGCTACACCTTC | CASRPTGSYGYTF
TRBJ1-6 | . | . | TRBV5-1 | TGCGCCAGCAGGCCCCCCGATAATTCACCCCTCCACTTT | CASRPPDNSPLHF
TRBJ1-2 | . | . | TRBV12-5 | TGTGCTAGTCGGGGCTACACCTTC | CASRGYTF
TRBJ1-4 | . | . | TRBV29-1 | TGCAGCGGGGTGGTAGGGGCGGGTAATGAAAAACTGTTTTTT | CSGVVGAGNEKLFF
TRBJ2-7 | . | TRBD1 | TRBV7-9 | TGTGCCAGCAGCCCATGGACAGGTGGATCCTACGAGCAGTACTTC | CASSPWTGGSYEQYF
TRBJ2-7 | . | . | TRBV19 | TGTGCCAGTAGTCTCGCTGCTGACAGGACCAGCTCCTACGAGCAGTACTTC | CASSLAADRTSSYEQYF
TRBJ1-2 | once | . | TRBV9 | TGTGCCAGCAGCGTAGATGGCTATGGCTACACCTTC | CASSVDGYGYTF
TRBJ1-4 | . | TRBD1 | TRBV18 | TGTGCCAGCTCACCACTTGGGCCCGGGACAGGGCGGGAAAAACTGTTTTTT | CASSPLGPGTGREKLFF
TRBJ1-3 | . | . | TRBV6-6 | TGTGCCAGCAGTACGTGGGCTGGAAACACCATATATTTT | CASSTWAGNTIYF
TRBJ1-2 | . | . | TRBV6-1 | TGTGCCAGCAGTGAGGGGAGAACAGGTGGCTACACCTTC | CASSEGRTGGYTF
TRBJ2-3 | . | . | TRBV11-2 | TGTGCCAGCAGCCCAGGGGGGGGGCCAAGCACAGATACGCAGTATTTT | CASSPGGGPSTDTQYF
TRBJ1-4 | . | . | TRBV6-9 | TGTGCCAGCCGGCGGATTAGGTCATCCTTGCTGGCAACTAATGAAAAACTGTTTTTT | CASRRIRSSLLATNEKLFF
TRBJ2-3 | . | TRBD2 | TRBV4-1 | TGCGCCAGCAGCCAAGTTACTAGCGGGGGGGGCGAAGATACGCAGTATTTT | CASSQVTSGGGEDTQYF
TRBJ2-2 | . | TRBD1 | TRBV24-1 | TGTGCCACCAGTGATCCCGGGACAGGGGGCTTTGCCGGGGAGCTGTTTTTT | CATSDPGTGGFAGELFF
TRBJ1-2 | . | TRBD1 | TRBV19 | TGTGCCAGTAGTATAGATCCCCCAGGACAGGGGGGAGGCTACACCTTC | CASSIDPPGQGGGYTF
TRBJ2-1 | . | . | TRBV6-2/TRBV6-3 | . | CASSSSTIYNEQFF
TRBJ2-2 | once | TRBD2 | TRBV5-1 | TGCGCCAGCAGCTTGGTTCTAGCGGGGGCCACCGGGGAGCTGTTTTTT | CASSLVLAGATGELFF
TRBJ1-2 | . | . | TRBV18 | TGTGCCAGCTCACCACTTATTACCCCGGAGGGCGGCTACACCTTC | CASSPLITPEGGYTF
TRBJ2-2 | . | . | TRBV27 | TGTGCCAGCAGTTCTAATGGGTTGATCACCGGGGAGCTGTTTTTT | CASSSNGLITGELFF
TRBJ1-1 | . | . | TRBV28 | TGTGCCAGCAGTCCCGCGTTGGGGCGGACCACTGAAGCTTTCTTT | CASSPALGRTTEAFF
TRBJ1-3 | . | . | TRBV5-4 | TGTGCCAGCGCCGAAAGCCCCAGGTCTCTCTCTGGAAACACCATATATTTT | CASAESPRSLSGNTIYF
TRBJ1-3 | . | TRBD1 | TRBV6-5 | TGTGCCAGCAGTTATAGTAGGGGGCCTGGGGAAAACACCATATATTTT | CASSYSRGPGENTIYF
TRBJ2-7 | . | TRBD1 | TRBV7-2 | TGTGCCAGCAGCTTCGGGACAGGGACCTACGAGCAGTACTTC | CASSFGTGTYEQYF
TRBJ2-7 | . | TRBD1 | TRBV18 | TGTGCCAGCTCTCGGGACAGCCTAAGCTCCTACGAGCAGTACTTC | CASSRDSLSSYEQYF
TRBJ1-4 | . | TRBD1 | TRBV6-4 | TGTGCCAGCAGACCGGACAGGGGTAGCGAAAAACTGTTTTTT | CASRPDRGSEKLFF
TRBJ1-1 | . | . | TRBV7-2 | TGTGCCAGCAGCCCACGGACCCTTAGTCCCACTGAAGCTTTCTTT | CASSPRTLSPTEAFF
TRBJ1-6 | . | TRBD1 | TRBV6-5 | TGTGCCAGCAGTTACGGGACAGTAGAAAGTTCACCCCTCCACTTT | CASSYGTVESSPLHF
TRBJ1-4 | . | . | TRBV3-1/TRBV3-2 | TGTGCCAGCAGCCAAAGGGTAGGGGAAAAACTGTTTTTT | CASSQRVGEKLFF
TRBJ2-7 | . | . | TRBV4-2 | TGTGCCAGCAGCCAAGCCGGGGGCAATAACTACGAGCAGTACTTC | CASSQAGGNNYEQYF
TRBJ1-3 | . | . | TRBV29-1 | TGCAGTGTACGGAGTGTCTCTGGAAACACCATATATTTT | CSVRSVSGNTIYF
TRBJ2-7 | . | . | TRBV5-1 | TGCGCCAGCAGCTTGGGTACTGAAGGGTTTTGGTACTATCCGCAGTACTTC | CASSLGTEGFWYYPQYF